Listed below are T cell receptor beta chains from one sample, sequenced in a study of blood T cell repertoires in COVID-19. The method was immunoSEQ multiplex PCR; TCRdb's version includes in-frame clones alone and lacks a portion of them. The sample consists of some 250,000 clones, about 90% of them appearing once. Specimen: peripheral blood. These receptors were taken from a woman aged 30 to 39 with COVID-19, enrolled during active disease. The CDR3 runs from the conserved cysteine through the conserved F or W. A D gene is named only where the DNA matches it firmly. Size values are once, few and many counts, or a class for expanded clones, and some rows have none.

abundance: NA
v_gene: TRBV7-6
d_gene: NA
len: 14
CDR3aa: CASSPRPVTDTQYF

abundance: NA
v_gene: TRBV3-1/TRBV3-2
d_gene: TRBD1
len: 13
CDR3aa: CASDRGGTGELFF

abundance: NA
v_gene: TRBV5-1
d_gene: TRBD1
len: 15
CDR3aa: CASSPTGGLYNEQFF

abundance: NA
v_gene: TRBV3-1/TRBV3-2
d_gene: TRBD1
len: 17
CDR3aa: CASSQNTGASSTDTQYF

abundance: NA
v_gene: TRBV19
d_gene: TRBD1
len: 15
CDR3aa: CASRRDRGANQPQHF

abundance: NA
v_gene: TRBV12-3/TRBV12-4
d_gene: NA
len: 12
CDR3aa: CASSRSLVEQYF

abundance: few
v_gene: TRBV4-1
d_gene: NA
len: 15
CDR3aa: CASSPSPPGEGEQYF

abundance: NA
v_gene: TRBV28
d_gene: TRBD1
len: 17
CDR3aa: CASTRPQDRGNTGELFF

abundance: NA
v_gene: TRBV5-6
d_gene: TRBD2
len: 16
CDR3aa: CASSLSSGGAIYEQFF

abundance: NA
v_gene: TRBV9
d_gene: NA
len: 14
CDR3aa: CASSPNSGANVLTF

abundance: NA
v_gene: TRBV5-1
d_gene: TRBD1
len: 15
CDR3aa: CASSKRTGVEGTQYF

abundance: NA
v_gene: TRBV4-1
d_gene: TRBD2
len: 15
CDR3aa: CASSQVLAGTDTQYF

abundance: NA
v_gene: TRBV5-4
d_gene: TRBD1
len: 16
CDR3aa: CASSLDRGTGDYGYTF

abundance: NA
v_gene: TRBV15
d_gene: NA
len: 16
CDR3aa: CATSRDWGGGNTEAFF

abundance: NA
v_gene: TRBV5-1
d_gene: TRBD2
len: 17
CDR3aa: CASSPTTSGGSTDTQYF

abundance: NA
v_gene: TRBV10-3
d_gene: TRBD1
len: 15
CDR3aa: CALSGTATSTDTQYF

abundance: NA
v_gene: TRBV6-5
d_gene: TRBD1
len: 15
CDR3aa: CASSSQGVGTGELFF

abundance: NA
v_gene: TRBV2
d_gene: NA
len: 15
CDR3aa: CASSEGRMGNSPLHF

abundance: once
v_gene: TRBV30
d_gene: NA
len: 13
CDR3aa: CAWSRIGGATIYF

abundance: many
v_gene: TRBV19
d_gene: NA
len: 14
CDR3aa: CASNSGTYSYEQYF

abundance: NA
v_gene: TRBV6-5
d_gene: NA
len: 13
CDR3aa: CASSYAQDYEQYF

abundance: NA
v_gene: TRBV18
d_gene: NA
len: 14
CDR3aa: CASSPDRLNTEAFF

abundance: NA
v_gene: TRBV28
d_gene: NA
len: 14
CDR3aa: CASSVQGGGHGYTF

abundance: NA
v_gene: TRBV18
d_gene: TRBD1
len: 14
CDR3aa: CASGGDRLTYEQYF

abundance: NA
v_gene: TRBV27
d_gene: TRBD1
len: 15
CDR3aa: CASSFQGGTNEKLFF

abundance: NA
v_gene: TRBV11-3
d_gene: NA
len: 12
CDR3aa: CASSLGQGPAFF

abundance: NA
v_gene: TRBV5-5
d_gene: NA
len: 15
CDR3aa: CASSQFPEGGNEQYF

abundance: NA
v_gene: TRBV6-6
d_gene: TRBD2
len: 16
CDR3aa: CASSYGLENSKDTQYF

abundance: NA
v_gene: TRBV18
d_gene: TRBD1
len: 16
CDR3aa: CASSPVSGTANTEAFF

abundance: NA
v_gene: TRBV3-1/TRBV3-2
d_gene: NA
len: 15
CDR3aa: CASSQSTRRSTEAFF

abundance: few
v_gene: TRBV27
d_gene: TRBD1
len: 16
CDR3aa: CASSPAGQGGSYEQYF

abundance: NA
v_gene: TRBV6-5
d_gene: NA
len: 14
CDR3aa: CASSSNLGGTEAFF

abundance: NA
v_gene: TRBV4-2
d_gene: NA
len: 13
CDR3aa: CASSQSSSYEQYF

abundance: once
v_gene: TRBV19
d_gene: TRBD1
len: 15
CDR3aa: CASSTDRGYDYGYTF

abundance: NA
v_gene: TRBV4-1
d_gene: TRBD1
len: 18
CDR3aa: CASSQTTGGVSSYNEQFF

abundance: NA
v_gene: TRBV3-1/TRBV3-2
d_gene: NA
len: 15
CDR3aa: CASSQEPGFGNTIYF

abundance: few
v_gene: TRBV5-1
d_gene: TRBD2
len: 17
CDR3aa: CASSSLAGTSGVHEQFF

abundance: NA
v_gene: TRBV7-9
d_gene: TRBD2
len: 15
CDR3aa: CASSLDGLAGGFTYF

abundance: NA
v_gene: TRBV29-1
d_gene: NA
len: 13
CDR3aa: CSVFSTHNEKLFF

abundance: NA
v_gene: TRBV3-1/TRBV3-2
d_gene: TRBD2
len: 16
CDR3aa: CASSQESGGALETQYF

abundance: NA
v_gene: TRBV11-3
d_gene: NA
len: 14
CDR3aa: CASSLGLGFDTQYF

abundance: once
v_gene: TRBV3-1/TRBV3-2
d_gene: NA
len: 14
CDR3aa: CASSQHTSGYGYTF

abundance: NA
v_gene: TRBV11-1
d_gene: NA
len: 16
CDR3aa: CASSPELIPGVYGYTF

abundance: once
v_gene: TRBV6-5
d_gene: NA
len: 13
CDR3aa: CASSPSHSRQLFF